Sequencing of this TCR beta chain was carried out in a study of OX40 agonist ivuxolimab in advanced cancers. This clone was found once. The data were produced by immunoSEQ multiplex PCR, yet TCRdb's version contains in-frame clones alone and is incomplete. The sample includes tens of thousands of clones, more than 80% seen only once; the top ten take under 3.5%. V shed 6 bases and J 7 bases; nucleotides not matched to a gene: 9. In germline, CDR1 is MNHEY, CDR2 SVGAGI. This CDR3 has 14 amino acids. Sequenced here: CD4+ or CD8+ T cells sorted from blood, sampled in a trial of the OX40 agonist ivuxolimab. The sequence was obtained from an adult with an advanced solid tumor such as melanoma, head and neck, liver or kidney cancer. The rearrangement joins TRBV6-5 to TRBJ2-3; 8 bases are a match to TRBD2. The CDR3 region has the DNA TGTGCCAGCAGACCAGCGGGAGCCCGGAATACGCAGTATTTT. This codes for CASRPAGARNTQYF.